This paragraph covers one T cell receptor beta chain sequence. An end of the junction does not agree with germline; a read error may underlie this. Method: immunoSEQ multiplex PCR; TCRdb's copy keeps in-frame clones and lacks some. The table includes around 260,000 clones, approximately 95% detected once. The data derive from a study of T cell responses to AZD1222 COVID-19 vaccine. Germline V lookup: CDR1 MGHRA, CDR2 YSYEKL. The CDR3 spans 17 residues. Sequences were derived from peripheral blood, sampled on day 0 of AZD1222 vaccination. The chain combines TRBV4-1 with TRBJ1-6; maybe TRBD1 (6 bases). The sequence derives from an adult in good health. In DNA, the CDR3 is TGCGCCAGCAGCCAAGATCGAGGGGGGCGATATAGTTCACCCCTCCACTTT. Its protein product is CASSQDRGGRYSSPLHF.